This TCR beta chain emerged from a study of breast tumors, draining lymph nodes, adjacent tissues (TCRdb year 2016). Background on the whole study: In breast cancer patients, the study compared the TCR beta repertoires of tumor, adjacent nontumor tissue and axillary lymph nodes. In human breast cancer, the study set out to evaluate how tumor, surrounding tissue and draining lymph node repertoires relate to one another and whether T cells may move between these sites. Results and caveats for the whole study, not just this receptor: The similarity between tumor and nontumor tissue repertoires was significantly greater in luminal-like breast cancer than in basal-like breast cancer. Tumor T-cell repertoires showed less diversity than lymph node repertoires and more diversity than nontumor tissue repertoires, and tumor T-cell repertoires showed preferential V and J gene usage. The conclusion that tumor T cells originate in lymph nodes was framed as consistent with a hypothesis rather than directly demonstrated. The data were judged consistent with most tumor T cells deriving from the lymph node and then expanding within tumor tissue.

The germline V gene specifies ENHRY as CDR1 and SYGVKD as CDR2. V and J lose 5 bases and 2 bases, and a span of 15 bases separates them. CDR3 length: 15 amino acids, cysteine to phenylalanine. Solely the CDR3 DNA is kept, with 45 bases framed from the first base. Lymph node samples came from the axillary draining lymph nodes of breast cancer patients. This clonotype was detected many times. The antigen it binds to is not known. Nothing much larger sits one base from this clone, and base qualities are not available. Sequenced on an Illumina HiSeq 2000. TCR beta chain libraries were generated by multiplex PCR amplification. High-throughput sequencing was used to analyze the amplified TCR beta chain products. The raw public data were reprocessed by TCRdb itself: fastp quality trimming at Q25, MiXCR clonotype calling, in-frame beta chains only. CDR3 protein sequences are deduplicated, and each keeps its most common genes and DNA. Present in this sample are 84,000 or so distinct CDR3 sequences, over 25% of which were seen just once. The top ten clonotypes cover over 6.5% of the sample.

The chain links TRBV10-3 with TRBJ1-2; TRBD1 might be the D gene, on 6 matching bases. The sample comprised axillary lymph node tissue. This receptor was obtained from a female donor with breast cancer. Some clones in this sample may be carry-over from other donors' samples. This receptor carries the CDR3 CAISPGALRNYGYTF. The base sequence is TGTGCCATCAGTCCGGGGGCACTGAGGAACTATGGCTACACCTTC.